The 10 T cell receptor beta chains below all came from one sample that was sequenced in a study of cytomegalovirus exposure and HLA in healthy donors. Primers: 60 Vbeta forward and 13 Jbeta reverse. Produced via immunoSEQ multiplex PCR; TCRdb's table is partial and in-frame only. The data contain 120,000 or so clones, just over 15% of them singletons. Sequenced input: PBMCs. These receptor sequences come from a woman between 18 and 29 years old in good health and CMV-seronegative.

The chain is built from TRBV11-2 and TRBJ2-7; possible D gene TRBD1, 5 bases. Trimming shortened V by 1 base and J by 0 bases, and 10 bases separated the two germline ends. CDR1 and CDR2 (germline): SGHAT, FQNNGV. The CDR3 loop spans 15 amino acids. CDR3 sequence reads: CASSLGGWSSYEQYF. CDR3 DNA sequence: TGTGCCAGCAGCTTAGGGGGCTGGAGCTCCTACGAGCAGTACTTC.

The CDR3 nucleotides are TGTGCCAGCAGCCAAGAGCCCGCCAGCGATGAGCAGTTCTTC. Residues: CASSQEPASDEQFF. The chain carries TRBV4-2 and TRBJ2-1; D is unclear. Trimming left V 0 bases short and J 8 bases short, with 11 bases between. The CDR3 covers 14 residues. Germline V lookup: CDR1 LGHNA, CDR2 YNFKEQ.

CDR3 DNA: TGTGCCAGCAGCCAAGAGGCAGCGGGGGCCCTATACGAGCAGTACTTC. This encodes CASSQEAAGALYEQYF. The chain employs TRBV7-3 and TRBJ2-7; 8 nucleotides agree with TRBD2. The CDR3 consists of 16 residues. CDR1 and CDR2 from the germline V gene are SGHTA and FQGTGA. Losses at the gene ends were 5 bases for V and 4 bases for J; bases not matched to a gene: 13.

The V and J genes are TRBV27 and TRBJ1-1, with 7 positions matching TRBD1. The trim removed 0 bases at V and 1 base at J, leaving 2 bases unmatched. Germline-derived CDR1 and CDR2 are MNHEY and SMNVEV (reference sequence). The CDR3 runs 15 residues. The CDR3 is CASSLSGQPNTEAFF. As DNA, the CDR3 is TGTGCCAGCAGTTTATCGGGACAGCCGAACACTGAAGCTTTCTTT.

This clone occurred a few times. The rearrangement uses TRBV9 and TRBJ2-2, with 16 positions matching TRBD2. From germline, CDR1 is SGDLS and CDR2 YYNGEE. The CDR3 is 18 residues long. Unmatched junction bases numbered 7, after V lost 3 bases and J lost 5 bases. For the CDR3, the DNA is TGTGCCAGCAGCGCACCGGGACTAGCGGGAGGGGGTACCGGGGAGCTGTTTTTT. Encoded protein: CASSAPGLAGGGTGELFF.

The DNA of the CDR3 is TGTGCCAGCAGTTTAGCGGGGAACACTGAAGCTTTCTTT. Encoded protein: CASSLAGNTEAFF. The genes are TRBV27 and TRBJ1-1; D uncertain. The germline V and J ends were trimmed by 2 bases and 1 base, with 5 bases remaining between them. The CDR3 consists of 13 residues. Germline V gene data show CDR1 as MNHEY and CDR2 as SMNVEV (reference sequence).

This clone was detected only a few times. The chain recombines TRBV30 with TRBJ2-5; D perhaps matches TRBD2 (6 bases). CDR3 length: 14 amino acids. Trimming took off 1 base at V and 4 bases at J, with 13 bases between the two ends. Germline V CDR1 and CDR2: GTSNPN, SVGIG (reference sequence). The CDR3 is CAWSEVTRGETQYF. The CDR3 DNA reads TGTGCCTGGAGTGAAGTGACTAGGGGAGAGACCCAGTACTTC.

The V gene is TRBV5-1, the J gene TRBJ1-1, with a possible D match to TRBD1 (6 bases). Deletions cut 6 bases from V and 4 bases from J, with 13 bases between. The length of the CDR3 is 13 residues. Germline CDR1 SGHRS, CDR2 YFSETQ. This CDR3 reads CASTPDSSTEAFF. The CDR3 DNA follows: TGCGCCAGCACCCCGGACAGTTCCACTGAAGCTTTCTTT.

In this sample, this clone turned up a few times. The V call is TRBV5-1, the J call TRBJ2-1; TRBD1 matches 10 bases. The CDR3 has 15 amino acids. CDR1 and CDR2 from the germline V gene are SGHRS and YFSETQ. The V gene end was trimmed by 3 bases and the J gene end by 4 bases; junction bases not matched to a gene: 4. In DNA, the CDR3 is TGCGCCAGCAGCTCGGGACAGGGGAATTACAATGAGCAGTTCTTC. Translated, it gives CASSSGQGNYNEQFF.

This clone was recorded a few times. The gene calls are TRBV11-2 and TRBJ2-1; a weak D match, TRBD2 (5 bases). The CDR3 sequence is 15 residues long. Germline V gives CDR1 SGHAT, CDR2 FQNNGV. V lost 4 bases to trimming and J lost 7 bases, with 17 bases between them. Written as DNA, the CDR3 is TGTGCCAGCAGCTACCCTTCGCGACGCGGGAATGAGCAGTTCTTC. Translated, it gives CASSYPSRRGNEQFF.